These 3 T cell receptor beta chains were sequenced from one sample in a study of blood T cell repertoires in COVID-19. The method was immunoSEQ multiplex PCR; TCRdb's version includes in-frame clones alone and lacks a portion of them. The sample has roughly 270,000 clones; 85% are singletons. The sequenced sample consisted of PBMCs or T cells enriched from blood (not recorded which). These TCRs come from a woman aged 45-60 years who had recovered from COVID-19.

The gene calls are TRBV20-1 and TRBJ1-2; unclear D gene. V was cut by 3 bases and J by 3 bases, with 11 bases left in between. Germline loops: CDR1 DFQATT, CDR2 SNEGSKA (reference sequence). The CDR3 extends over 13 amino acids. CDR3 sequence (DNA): TGCAGTGCTAGTGCCGGGGTGGACTATGGCTACACCTTC. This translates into CSASAGVDYGYTF.

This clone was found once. In DNA, the CDR3 is TGTGCCAGCAGCCGGGGGGGGGAGAATTCACCCCTCCACTTT. This codes for CASSRGGENSPLHF. J is TRBJ1-6 and V is TRBV28, with D perhaps matching TRBD1 (5 bases). Germline V CDR1 and CDR2: MDHEN, SYDVKM. V lost 6 bases and J 7 bases, leaving 13 bases between the germline ends. This CDR3 is 14 amino acids long.

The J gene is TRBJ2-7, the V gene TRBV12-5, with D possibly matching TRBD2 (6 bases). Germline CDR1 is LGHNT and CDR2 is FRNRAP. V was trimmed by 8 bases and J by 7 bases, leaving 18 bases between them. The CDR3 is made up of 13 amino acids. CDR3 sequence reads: CASTPGAPLEQYF. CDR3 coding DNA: TGTGCTAGTACGCCGGGAGCCCCTTTAGAGCAGTACTTC. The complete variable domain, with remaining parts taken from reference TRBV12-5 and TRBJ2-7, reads DARVTQTPRHKVTEMGQEVTMRCQPILGHNTVFWYRQTMMQGLELLAYFRNRAPLDDSGMPKDRFSAEMPDATLATLKIQPSEPRDSAVYFCASTPGAPLEQYFGPGTRLTVT.